The clone carrying this TCR beta chain has a handful of counts. Primers included in the PCR were 60 Vbeta and 13 Jbeta primers. Authors' data handling: Roughly 11 million shared chains were among approximately 80 million unique TCR beta chains counted in a later analysis. TCRdb keeps only in-frame clones here, not all; method: immunoSEQ multiplex PCR. D and trimming come from the DNA, and the V and J calls and clone size come from that table. The sample shows about 60,000 clones, around two thirds of them seen only once. Germline CDR1 reads SNHLY; CDR2 reads FYNNEI. The CDR3 length is 15 residues. Trimming cost V 5 bases and J 6 bases; bases outside gene matches: 10. The record originates from a study of cytomegalovirus exposure and HLA in healthy donors. Though nominally healthy at sampling, donors likely had unrecorded immune exposures.

Sequenced sample: PBMCs. This clonotype was sampled from a woman aged 55-69 years in good health and CMV-seropositive. The chain recombines TRBV2 with TRBJ1-2; 9 bases agree with TRBD1. CDR3 sequence reads: CASSYTGQGSHGYTF. Written as DNA, the CDR3 is TGTGCCAGCAGTTACACGGGACAGGGCTCTCATGGCTACACCTTC.